One sample yielded the 13 T cell receptor beta chains listed below, sequenced in a study of OX40 agonist ivuxolimab in advanced cancers. TCRdb's table, derived via immunoSEQ multiplex PCR, lists solely in-frame clones and lacks some. This sample has around 110,000 clones, with roughly 95% found just once. Here the sequenced sample was CD4+ or CD8+ T cells sorted from blood, taken in a trial of the OX40 agonist ivuxolimab. Receptors were obtained from an adult with an advanced solid tumor such as melanoma, head and neck, liver or kidney cancer.

This chain connects TRBV4-2 to TRBJ2-1; weak D call: TRBD1 (5 bases). The germline V gene has CDR1 LGHNA and CDR2 YNFKEQ. CDR3 length: 15 amino acids. Trimming shortened V by 0 bases and J by 2 bases, and 8 bases separated the two germline ends. The CDR3 coding sequence is TGTGCCAGCAGCCAAGATGAAGGGGCCTACAATGAGCAGTTCTTC. This codes for CASSQDEGAYNEQFF.

The rearrangement uses TRBV11-3 and TRBJ2-3, with D tentatively TRBD1 or TRBD2 (5 bases each). Germline loops: CDR1 SGHNT, CDR2 YENEEA. The CDR3 has 16 amino acids. V was trimmed by 6 bases and J by 5 bases, leaving 21 bases between them. CDR3 loop: CASSHGGRGSLDTQYF. In DNA, the CDR3 is TGTGCCAGCAGTCACGGAGGAAGGGGCAGCTTAGATACGCAGTATTTT.

The V call is TRBV7-9, the J call TRBJ2-6; the D gene is possibly TRBD2 (7 bases). Trimming removed 3 bases from V and 2 bases from J, with 11 bases in between. CDR1 is SEHNR and CDR2 is FQNEAQ in the germline V gene (reference sequence). The CDR3 sequence is 16 residues long. As DNA, the CDR3 is TGTGCCAGCAGCTTTAGGGGGGGCCCTGGGGCCAACGTCCTGACTTTC. Its translation is CASSFRGGPGANVLTF.

The rearrangement joins TRBV18 to TRBJ2-7, with a tentative D call TRBD2 (6 bases). The CDR3 is made up of 13 amino acids. V gave up 3 bases and J gave up 5 bases, with 11 bases separating them. Per the germline V gene, CDR1 is KGHSH and CDR2 is LQKENI. CDR3 amino acids: CASSPTGVDEQYF. DNA for the CDR3: TGTGCCAGCTCACCGACGGGAGTGGACGAGCAGTACTTC.

The chain couples TRBV5-1 to TRBJ2-2; TRBD1 matches 8 bases. With 0 bases clipped from V and 7 bases from J, the junction kept 8 bases outside the gene matches. The CDR3 covers 16 residues. Germline V gives CDR1 SGHRS, CDR2 YFSETQ. The CDR3 region is CASSLGQGSSGGELFF. The CDR3 DNA is TGCGCCAGCAGCTTGGGACAGGGGTCTTCTGGCGGGGAGCTGTTTTTT.

This clone was counted a few times. This rearrangement joins TRBV2 to TRBJ2-5; D might be TRBD2 (6 bases). Trimming took 6 bases from V and 0 from J, leaving 14 bases between them. Germline V gives CDR1 SNHLY, CDR2 FYNNEI. CDR3 length equals 15 residues. The CDR3 reads CASRGTGTYQETQYF. CDR3 coding DNA: TGTGCCAGCAGGGGAACCGGGACTTACCAAGAGACCCAGTACTTC.

V and J are TRBV13 and TRBJ2-3, with D possibly matching TRBD2 (6 bases). Between the trimmed V and J ends, which lost 2 bases and 2 bases, there was a span of 11 bases. This CDR3 is 15 amino acids long. Per the germline V gene, CDR1 is PRHDT and CDR2 is FYEKMQ (reference sequence). The CDR3: CASSLWEETTDTQYF. The CDR3 nucleotides are TGTGCCAGCAGCTTATGGGAGGAAACCACAGATACGCAGTATTTT.

The CDR3 reads CASSLVTEIYGYTF. The CDR3 DNA follows: TGTGCCAGCAGCTTAGTAACGGAGATCTATGGCTACACCTTC. The gene calls are TRBV7-2 and TRBJ1-2; no definite D call. The germline CDR1 and CDR2 sequences are SGHTA and FQGNSA. The CDR3 totals 14 residues. V lost 1 base, J lost 4 bases, and 10 bases lay in between. The variable domain in full, with the rest retrieved from reference TRBV7-2 and TRBJ1-2, is GAGVSQSPSNKVTEKGKDVELRCDPISGHTALYWYRQSLGQGLEFLIYFQGNSAPDKSGLPSDRFSAERTGGSVSTLTIQRTQQEDSAVYLCASSLVTEIYGYTFGSGTRLTVV.

The chain uses TRBV2 and TRBJ2-7, with D possibly matching TRBD1 (6 bases). Germline CDR1 is SNHLY and CDR2 is FYNNEI. V lost 4 bases, J lost 0 bases, and 13 bases lay in between. The CDR3 extends over 15 amino acids. In DNA form, the CDR3 reads TGTGCCAGCAGTGCCAGGGGTCTCTCCTCCTACGAGCAGTACTTC. Its protein is CASSARGLSSYEQYF.

In this sample, this clone turned up once. The chain uses TRBV6-5 and TRBJ2-7, with D possibly being TRBD1 or TRBD2 (5 bases each). Germline CDR1 and CDR2: MNHEY and SVGAGI. The CDR3 contains 13 residues. V lost 5 bases to trimming and J lost 5 bases, with 13 bases between them. The CDR3: CASSRDRTHEQYF. In DNA, the CDR3 is TGTGCCAGCAGTCGGGACCGAACCCACGAGCAGTACTTC.

CDR3 loop: CASSPTSGRASTDTQYF. CDR3 in DNA: TGCGCCAGCAGCCCGACTAGCGGGAGGGCTAGCACAGATACGCAGTATTTT. The chain recombines TRBV5-1 with TRBJ2-3; 14 nucleotides match TRBD2. This CDR3 spans 17 amino acids. V lost 4 bases, J lost 0 bases, and 4 bases stayed unmatched. Germline CDR1 and CDR2: SGHRS and YFSETQ.

This sequence joins TRBV5-1 and TRBJ1-3, with TRBD1 matching over 9 bases. J was trimmed by 6 bases and V by 1 base; bases with no gene match: 2. The germline CDR1 and CDR2 sequences are SGHRS and YFSETQ. The CDR3 extends over 14 amino acids. The CDR3 DNA is TGCGCCAGCAGCTTGAGGACAGGGGAAAACACCATATATTTT. This sequence encodes CASSLRTGENTIYF.

V gene TRBV7-8 combines with J gene TRBJ2-7; 7 nucleotides align to TRBD1. CDR3 length: 15 residues. Unmatched junction bases numbered 4, after V lost 1 base and J lost 1 base. CDR1 is SGHVS and CDR2 is FQNEAQ in the germline V gene. The CDR3 loop is CASSLVATGSYEQYF. The CDR3 region has the DNA TGTGCCAGCAGCTTAGTCGCGACAGGGTCCTACGAGCAGTACTTC.